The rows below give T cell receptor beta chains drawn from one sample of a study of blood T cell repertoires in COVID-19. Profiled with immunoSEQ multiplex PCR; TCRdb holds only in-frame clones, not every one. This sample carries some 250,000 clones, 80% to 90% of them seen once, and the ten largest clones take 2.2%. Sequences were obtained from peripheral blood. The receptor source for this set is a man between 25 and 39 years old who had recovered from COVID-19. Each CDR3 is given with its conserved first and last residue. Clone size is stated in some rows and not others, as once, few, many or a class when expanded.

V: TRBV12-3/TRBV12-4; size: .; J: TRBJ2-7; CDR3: CASRGQAMYEQYF
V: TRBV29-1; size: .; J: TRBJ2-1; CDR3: CSARKSGLDEQFF
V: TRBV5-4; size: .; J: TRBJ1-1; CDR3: CASSPVGGAFVTEAFF
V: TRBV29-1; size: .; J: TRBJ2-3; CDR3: CSVEVTRFGTGGTDTQYF
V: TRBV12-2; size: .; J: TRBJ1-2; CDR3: CASRPTGAGPHYGYTF
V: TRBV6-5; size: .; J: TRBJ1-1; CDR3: CASRTPGQGGAFF
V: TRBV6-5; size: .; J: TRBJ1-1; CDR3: CASSRGFEAFF
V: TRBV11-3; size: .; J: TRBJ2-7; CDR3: CASSGPEVHEQYF
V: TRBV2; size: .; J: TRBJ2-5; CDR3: CASNGGPETQYF
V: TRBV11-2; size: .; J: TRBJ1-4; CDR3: CASSQGATNEKLFF
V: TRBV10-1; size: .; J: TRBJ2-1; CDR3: CASSTGTSGSNEQFF
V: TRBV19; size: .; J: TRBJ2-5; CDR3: CASSKGRVETQYF
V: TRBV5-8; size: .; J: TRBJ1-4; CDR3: CASSSRQGGEKLFF
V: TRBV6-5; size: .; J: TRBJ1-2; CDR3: CASSQKTGYLYGYTF
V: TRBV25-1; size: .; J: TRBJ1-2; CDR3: CASSEVWGTGGVGYTF
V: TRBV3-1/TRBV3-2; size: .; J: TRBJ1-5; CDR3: CASSLRQGSSINQPQHF
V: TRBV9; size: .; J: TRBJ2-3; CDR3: CASSELAGETDTQYF
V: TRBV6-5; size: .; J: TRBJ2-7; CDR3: CASDPETGGYEQYF
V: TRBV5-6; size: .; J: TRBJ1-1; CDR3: CASSLTDRFQAFF
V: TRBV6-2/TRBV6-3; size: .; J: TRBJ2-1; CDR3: CASSVAGAAYNEQFF
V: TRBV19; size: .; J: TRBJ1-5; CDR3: CATDSYSNQPQHF
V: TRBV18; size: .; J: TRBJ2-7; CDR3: CASSSGTGAAGYEQYF
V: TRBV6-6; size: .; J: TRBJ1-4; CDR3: CASRGLKNEKLFF
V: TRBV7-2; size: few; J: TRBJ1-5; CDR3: CASSLELSNQPQHF
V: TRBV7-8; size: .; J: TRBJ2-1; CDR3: CASSLETPYNEQFF
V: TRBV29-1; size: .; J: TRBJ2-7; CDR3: CSVEDLQGQAGYEQYF